The table lists the clone carrying this T cell receptor beta chain with a few counts. Antigen unknown. Use was made of about 1 million CD4+ or CD8+ T cells in sorted libraries. The cDNA was synthesized by 5'RACE incorporating 10-nucleotide random UMIs. A single record per CDR3 protein comes from TCRdb applying MiXCR to the 5' RACE reads. The sample records more than 15,000 distinct CDR3 sequences, roughly 10% being singletons. The entry originates in a study of neurological immune-mediated disorders. Study conclusions and caveats: Multiple sclerosis, the disease with the least TCR clonal expansion, fell below healthy controls, whereas HTLV-1-associated myelopathy showed the most.

The CDR3 totals 16 residues. V was pared by 3 bases and J by 0 bases, with 5 bases of the junction left unmatched. Material for sequencing was CD8+ T cells from blood. The gene calls are TRBV12-3 or TRBV12-4 and TRBJ2-1; TRBD2 matches 7 bases. The receptor comes from a woman aged 45 to 65 in good health. The CDR3 DNA follows: TGTGCCAGCAGTTTTGGGGGGGTGAGCTCCTACAATGAGCAGTTCTTC. Translated, it gives CASSFGGVSSYNEQFF.